Given below is one T cell receptor (beta chain) in context. What it binds is not known. This record belongs to a study of T cells after yellow fever vaccination. Broader study findings: Peaking on day 5 versus 15, the secondary response was faster but weaker. Only a minor proportion of clonotypes was detected across both CD4 and CD8 compartments.

TCRdb ran MiXCR on the 5' RACE reads and lists one entry per CDR3 protein. The table lists more than 300,000 distinct CDR3 sequences, approximately 4% of them singletons. This CDR3 contains 14 residues. V lost 5 bases to trimming and J lost 1 base; unmatched junction nucleotides: 4. Germline V gene data show CDR1 as SGHTA and CDR2 as FQGNSA. V gene TRBV7-2 combines with J gene TRBJ2-7; 8 positions agree with TRBD2. The sample was PBMCs, taken 15 days after the yellow fever booster vaccination. This TCR was recovered from a man aged 18 to 29 who received the YFV17D yellow fever vaccine. The CDR3 here is CASSAGGVSYEQYF. CDR3 sequence (DNA): TGTGCCAGCAGCGCCGGGGGGGTATCCTACGAGCAGTACTTC.